This T cell receptor beta chain was found in a study of CD4 T cells in relation to SARS-CoV-2 and coronaviruses. About the study: After around 10 days of antigen culture, PBMC TCR beta CDR3s were sequenced.

This clone is a singleton in its sample. The antigen remains undetermined. General study results and limits: No donor gave both pre-pandemic and post-infection samples. In about 65% of donors, memory CD4+ clonotypes crossrecognized SARS-CoV-2 and at least one common cold coronavirus spike.

The table came from immunoSEQ multiplex PCR; TCRdb's copy has only in-frame clones and leaves some out. The table lists under 25,000 clones, around 80% of them singletons. The V and J ends lost 7 bases and 2 bases, in that order; junction bases with no gene match: 8. Per the germline V gene, CDR1 is MDHEN and CDR2 is SYDVKM. This CDR3 is 16 amino acids long. The unexposed donors gave CD4+ T cells in about 2011-2019, prior to COVID-19. After nine to ten days of culture, CD4+ T cells were isolated. Testing used SARS-CoV-2 S/N and four cold-coronavirus spikes on unexposed-donor CD4+ T cells, cells permitting.

This clonotype was obtained from a human donor in good health. Material: CD4+ T cells from PBMCs, cultured in vitro. The V and J genes are TRBV28 and TRBJ2-3; 11 bases align to TRBD2. The CDR3 spells CASNPPGLADTDTQYF. As DNA, the CDR3 is TGTGCCAGCAATCCACCGGGACTAGCGGACACAGATACGCAGTATTTT.